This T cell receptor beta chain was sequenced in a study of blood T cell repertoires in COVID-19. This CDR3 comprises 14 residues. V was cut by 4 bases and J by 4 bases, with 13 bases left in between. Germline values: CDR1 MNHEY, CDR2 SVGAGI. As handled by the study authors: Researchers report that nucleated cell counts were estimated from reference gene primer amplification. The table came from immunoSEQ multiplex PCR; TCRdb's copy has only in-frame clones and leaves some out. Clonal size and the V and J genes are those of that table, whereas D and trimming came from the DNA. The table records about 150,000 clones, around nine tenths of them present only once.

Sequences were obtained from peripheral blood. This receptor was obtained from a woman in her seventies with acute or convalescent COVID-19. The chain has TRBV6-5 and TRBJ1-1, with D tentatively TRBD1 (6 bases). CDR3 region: CASSFLEGVTEAFF. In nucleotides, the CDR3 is TGTGCCAGCAGTTTCCTCGAGGGGGTCACTGAAGCTTTCTTT.